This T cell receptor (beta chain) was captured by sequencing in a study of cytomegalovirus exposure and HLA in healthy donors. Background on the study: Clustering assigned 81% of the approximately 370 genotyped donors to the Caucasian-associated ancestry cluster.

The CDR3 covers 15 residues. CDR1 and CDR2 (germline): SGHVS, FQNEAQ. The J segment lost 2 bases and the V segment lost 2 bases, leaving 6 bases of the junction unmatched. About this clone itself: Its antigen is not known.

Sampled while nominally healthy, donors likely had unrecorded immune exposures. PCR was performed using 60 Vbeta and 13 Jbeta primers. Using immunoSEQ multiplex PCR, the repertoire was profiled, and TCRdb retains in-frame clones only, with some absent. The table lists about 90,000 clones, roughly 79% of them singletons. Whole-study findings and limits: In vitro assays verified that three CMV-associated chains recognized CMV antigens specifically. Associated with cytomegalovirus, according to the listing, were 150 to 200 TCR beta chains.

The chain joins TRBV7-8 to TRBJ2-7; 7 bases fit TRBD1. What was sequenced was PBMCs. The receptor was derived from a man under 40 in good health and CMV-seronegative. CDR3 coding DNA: TGTGCCAGCAGCTTACAACCGGGACAGCCCTACGAGCAGTACTTC. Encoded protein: CASSLQPGQPYEQYF.